A selection of T cell receptor beta chains follows, all from one sample in a study of Ad26.COV2.S vaccination and SARS-CoV-2 variants. Profiling relied on immunoSEQ multiplex PCR, and the TCRdb table lists in-frame clones only, not all of them. The data contain about 94,000 clones, approximately 77% of them singletons. Sequenced here: peripheral blood, sampled after recovery from COVID-19. The receptors originated from a human donor who had recovered from COVID-19. Each CDR3 is given with its conserved first and last residue. The D gene is left open where the match is weak. Not every row has a clone size; where given, it reads once, few, many or a size class.

V gene: TRBV7-2; J gene: TRBJ1-6; D gene: .; clone size: .; CDR3 protein: CASSSRGPPESPLHF; CDR3 DNA: TGTGCCAGCAGCTCCCGCGGGCCTCCGGAATCACCCCTCCACTTT
V gene: TRBV3-1/TRBV3-2; J gene: TRBJ1-2; D gene: .; clone size: once; CDR3 protein: CASSHWTGTNGYTF; CDR3 DNA: TGTGCCAGCAGCCATTGGACCGGGACAAATGGCTACACCTTC
V gene: TRBV5-1; J gene: TRBJ2-1; D gene: TRBD2; clone size: .; CDR3 protein: CASSLAGLAGGNEQFF; CDR3 DNA: TGCGCCAGCAGCTTGGCTGGTCTAGCGGGTGGCAATGAGCAGTTCTTC
V gene: TRBV10-1; J gene: TRBJ2-7; D gene: TRBD1; clone size: .; CDR3 protein: CASSESKLGQGSYEQYF; CDR3 DNA: TGCGCCAGCAGTGAGTCGAAGCTCGGACAGGGCTCGTACGAGCAGTACTTC
V gene: TRBV7-9; J gene: TRBJ2-1; D gene: .; clone size: .; CDR3 protein: CASSLDEGLSYNEQFF; CDR3 DNA: TGTGCCAGCAGCTTAGATGAGGGTCTCTCCTACAATGAGCAGTTCTTC
V gene: TRBV6-5; J gene: TRBJ1-1; D gene: .; clone size: .; CDR3 protein: CASSYSVSVGEAFF; CDR3 DNA: TGTGCCAGCAGTTACTCAGTCTCGGTTGGTGAAGCTTTCTTT
V gene: TRBV29-1; J gene: TRBJ2-7; D gene: TRBD2; clone size: once; CDR3 protein: CSVVGRGSLAGVDEQYF; CDR3 DNA: TGCAGCGTTGTTGGCAGGGGATCCCTAGCGGGAGTTGACGAGCAGTACTTC
V gene: TRBV27; J gene: TRBJ2-3; D gene: TRBD1; clone size: once; CDR3 protein: CASMRGRQGIFSTDTQYF; CDR3 DNA: TGTGCCAGCATGCGTGGGCGACAGGGAATTTTTAGCACAGATACGCAGTATTTT
V gene: TRBV2; J gene: TRBJ1-4; D gene: TRBD1; clone size: medium-sized; CDR3 protein: CASTHGPGQGEEKLFF; CDR3 DNA: TGTGCCAGCACCCACGGCCCGGGACAGGGGGAAGAAAAACTGTTTTTT
V gene: TRBV5-6; J gene: TRBJ2-7; D gene: TRBD2; clone size: .; CDR3 protein: CASSLWGLAGSEQYF; CDR3 DNA: TGTGCCAGCAGCTTGTGGGGACTAGCGGGATCCGAGCAGTACTTC
V gene: TRBV29-1; J gene: TRBJ1-4; D gene: .; clone size: .; CDR3 protein: CSVGGVVQTNEKLFF; CDR3 DNA: TGCAGCGTTGGAGGGGTTGTTCAAACTAATGAAAAACTGTTTTTT
V gene: TRBV19; J gene: TRBJ1-3; D gene: .; clone size: .; CDR3 protein: CASSILRQSYSGNTIYF; CDR3 DNA: TGTGCCAGTAGTATACTCCGACAGTCCTACTCTGGAAACACCATATATTTT
V gene: TRBV19; J gene: TRBJ1-1; D gene: .; clone size: .; CDR3 protein: CASSIQTANTEAFF; CDR3 DNA: TGTGCCAGTAGTATTCAGACGGCGAACACTGAAGCTTTCTTT
V gene: TRBV5-1; J gene: TRBJ2-7; D gene: .; clone size: .; CDR3 protein: CASSHSGPEAGEQYF; CDR3 DNA: TGCGCCAGCAGCCACTCCGGGCCAGAAGCGGGCGAGCAGTACTTC
V gene: TRBV4-1; J gene: TRBJ2-3; D gene: .; clone size: once; CDR3 protein: CASSLVISSTDTQYF; CDR3 DNA: TGCGCCAGCAGCCTCGTAATTTCAAGCACAGATACGCAGTATTTT
V gene: TRBV11-3; J gene: TRBJ1-1; D gene: .; clone size: few; CDR3 protein: CASIDRRGNTEAFF; CDR3 DNA: TGTGCCAGCATCGACCGGAGGGGTAACACTGAAGCTTTCTTT
V gene: TRBV7-9; J gene: TRBJ2-7; D gene: .; clone size: .; CDR3 protein: CARGTFADEQYF; CDR3 DNA: TGTGCCAGGGGAACATTCGCGGATGAGCAGTACTTC
V gene: TRBV5-4; J gene: TRBJ2-7; D gene: TRBD1; clone size: .; CDR3 protein: CASSHRDRASEQYF; CDR3 DNA: TGTGCCAGCAGCCACCGGGACAGGGCGAGCGAGCAGTACTTC
V gene: TRBV4-3; J gene: TRBJ2-7; D gene: TRBD2; clone size: .; CDR3 protein: CASSQIGGLAGEQYF; CDR3 DNA: TGCGCCAGCAGCCAAATAGGGGGACTAGCTGGCGAGCAGTACTTC
V gene: TRBV19; J gene: TRBJ2-7; D gene: TRBD1; clone size: .; CDR3 protein: CASTSGTGGHEQYF; CDR3 DNA: TGTGCCAGTACCTCCGGGACAGGGGGACACGAGCAGTACTTC
V gene: TRBV25-1; J gene: TRBJ1-6; D gene: .; clone size: few; CDR3 protein: CASSELGGVNNSPLHF; CDR3 DNA: TGTGCCAGCAGTGAATTGGGAGGGGTTAATAATTCACCCCTCCACTTT
V gene: TRBV7-9; J gene: TRBJ1-1; D gene: .; clone size: few; CDR3 protein: CASSRSNTEAFF; CDR3 DNA: TGTGCCAGCAGCCGTTCGAACACTGAAGCTTTCTTT
V gene: TRBV5-1; J gene: TRBJ1-6; D gene: .; clone size: .; CDR3 protein: CASSLGGTGPVSPLHF; CDR3 DNA: TGCGCCAGCAGCTTGGGGGGCACAGGGCCCGTTTCACCCCTCCACTTT
V gene: TRBV14; J gene: TRBJ2-3; D gene: TRBD1; clone size: .; CDR3 protein: CASSQGWTGWDTQYF; CDR3 DNA: TGTGCCAGCAGCCAAGGTTGGACAGGGTGGGATACGCAGTATTTT
V gene: TRBV25-1; J gene: TRBJ2-5; D gene: .; clone size: .; CDR3 protein: CASSATVLWETQYF; CDR3 DNA: TGTGCCAGCAGTGCCACGGTCCTTTGGGAGACCCAGTACTTC
V gene: TRBV24-1; J gene: TRBJ1-2; D gene: TRBD1; clone size: .; CDR3 protein: CATSDRTGEGYGYTF; CDR3 DNA: TGTGCCACCAGTGATCGGACAGGGGAAGGCTATGGCTACACCTTC
V gene: TRBV11-2; J gene: TRBJ2-5; D gene: .; clone size: .; CDR3 protein: CASSRGDRRETQYF; CDR3 DNA: TGTGCCAGCAGCAGAGGGGACCGACGAGAGACCCAGTACTTC
V gene: TRBV28; J gene: TRBJ2-7; D gene: .; clone size: .; CDR3 protein: CAGSSTTVRTANRSSYEQYF; CDR3 DNA: TGTGCCGGCAGTTCCACAACTGTTAGGACAGCCAACCGTAGCTCCTACGAGCAGTACTTC
V gene: TRBV7-2; J gene: TRBJ1-1; D gene: .; clone size: .; CDR3 protein: CASSLAGVGAFF; CDR3 DNA: TGTGCCAGCAGCTTAGCAGGGGTAGGAGCTTTCTTT
V gene: TRBV28; J gene: TRBJ2-1; D gene: .; clone size: .; CDR3 protein: CASREGADEQFF; CDR3 DNA: TGTGCCAGCAGGGAGGGAGCGGATGAGCAGTTCTTC
V gene: TRBV6-5; J gene: TRBJ2-7; D gene: .; clone size: .; CDR3 protein: CASSYGGTREQYF; CDR3 DNA: TGTGCCAGCAGTTACGGGGGTACCCGCGAGCAGTACTTC
V gene: TRBV5-4; J gene: TRBJ2-2; D gene: TRBD2; clone size: .; CDR3 protein: CASSPTLAANTGELFF; CDR3 DNA: TGTGCCAGCAGCCCAACACTAGCGGCGAACACCGGGGAGCTGTTTTTT
V gene: TRBV6-5; J gene: TRBJ1-3; D gene: .; clone size: .; CDR3 protein: CASSSVLGNTIYF; CDR3 DNA: TGTGCCAGCAGTTCCGTCCTTGGAAACACCATATATTTT
V gene: TRBV18; J gene: TRBJ2-7; D gene: .; clone size: .; CDR3 protein: CASSLTSQEQYF; CDR3 DNA: TGTGCCAGCTCACTTACTAGCCAGGAGCAGTACTTC
V gene: TRBV4-2; J gene: TRBJ2-2; D gene: .; clone size: .; CDR3 protein: CASSQGLRGLPIFWSPGELFF; CDR3 DNA: TGTGCCAGCAGCCAAGGCTTAAGAGGACTGCCGATCTTCTGGAGCCCGGGGGAGCTGTTTTTT
V gene: TRBV19; J gene: TRBJ2-1; D gene: TRBD2; clone size: .; CDR3 protein: CASSIDLLGMGGSNEQFF; CDR3 DNA: TGTGCCAGTAGTATAGATCTTTTGGGTATGGGCGGGAGCAATGAGCAGTTCTTC
V gene: TRBV11-2; J gene: TRBJ2-7; D gene: .; clone size: .; CDR3 protein: CASSLGPGSYEQYF; CDR3 DNA: TGTGCCAGCAGCTTAGGTCCCGGCTCCTACGAGCAGTACTTC
V gene: TRBV12-3/TRBV12-4; J gene: TRBJ1-4; D gene: .; clone size: .; CDR3 protein: CASSFGNEKLFF; CDR3 DNA: TGTGCCAGCAGTTTCGGAAATGAAAAACTGTTTTTT
V gene: TRBV6-4; J gene: TRBJ2-2; D gene: .; clone size: .; CDR3 protein: CASSEGDEGSGELFF; CDR3 DNA: TGTGCCAGCAGTGAAGGCGACGAGGGTTCCGGGGAGCTGTTTTTT
V gene: TRBV4-1; J gene: TRBJ2-3; D gene: TRBD1; clone size: .; CDR3 protein: CASSQKTGGSDTQYF; CDR3 DNA: TGCGCCAGCAGCCAAAAGACAGGGGGCTCAGATACGCAGTATTTT
V gene: TRBV11-3; J gene: TRBJ2-5; D gene: .; clone size: .; CDR3 protein: CASSYQETQYF; CDR3 DNA: TGTGCCAGCAGCTATCAAGAGACCCAGTACTTC
V gene: TRBV28; J gene: TRBJ1-1; D gene: TRBD1; clone size: .; CDR3 protein: CASSAGQVNTEAFF; CDR3 DNA: TGTGCCAGCAGTGCGGGACAGGTGAACACTGAAGCTTTCTTT
V gene: TRBV28; J gene: TRBJ1-2; D gene: TRBD1; clone size: .; CDR3 protein: CASRAQGDAGYTF; CDR3 DNA: TGTGCCAGCAGGGCTCAGGGGGATGCTGGCTACACCTTC
V gene: TRBV19; J gene: TRBJ1-4; D gene: TRBD1; clone size: .; CDR3 protein: CASRPRGQGIGNEKLFF; CDR3 DNA: TGTGCCAGCAGACCGAGGGGACAGGGGATTGGTAATGAAAAACTGTTTTTT
V gene: TRBV6-2/TRBV6-3; J gene: TRBJ2-5; D gene: .; clone size: .; CDR3 protein: CASSYGGPGLETQYF; CDR3 DNA: TGTGCCAGCAGTTACGGGGGACCAGGGTTGGAGACCCAGTACTTC
V gene: TRBV7-3; J gene: TRBJ1-5; D gene: .; clone size: .; CDR3 protein: CASSTSSIQPQHF; CDR3 DNA: TGTGCCAGCAGCACATCCTCTATACAGCCCCAGCATTTT
V gene: TRBV24-1; J gene: TRBJ2-1; D gene: .; clone size: .; CDR3 protein: CATSDPGAENEQFF; CDR3 DNA: TGTGCCACCAGTGACCCCGGGGCCGAAAATGAGCAGTTCTTC
V gene: TRBV29-1; J gene: TRBJ2-3; D gene: .; clone size: .; CDR3 protein: CSVGDSTDTQYF; CDR3 DNA: TGCAGCGTTGGGGACAGCACAGATACGCAGTATTTT
V gene: TRBV11-3; J gene: TRBJ2-7; D gene: .; clone size: .; CDR3 protein: CASSRPGDANYEQYF; CDR3 DNA: TGTGCCAGCAGCCGGCCGGGGGATGCCAACTACGAGCAGTACTTC
V gene: TRBV19; J gene: TRBJ1-5; D gene: .; clone size: .; CDR3 protein: CASSPPMHRGGNQPQHF; CDR3 DNA: TGTGCCAGTAGTCCGCCCATGCATAGGGGTGGCAATCAGCCCCAGCATTTT
V gene: TRBV10-3; J gene: TRBJ2-5; D gene: .; clone size: .; CDR3 protein: CAISAGSGQETQYF; CDR3 DNA: TGTGCCATCAGTGCCGGTAGCGGCCAAGAGACCCAGTACTTC
V gene: TRBV5-1; J gene: TRBJ2-7; D gene: TRBD1; clone size: .; CDR3 protein: CASSSDRVSYEQYF; CDR3 DNA: TGCGCCAGCAGCTCCGACAGGGTTTCCTACGAGCAGTACTTC
V gene: TRBV18; J gene: TRBJ2-7; D gene: .; clone size: .; CDR3 protein: CASSPPSGLSSYEQYF; CDR3 DNA: TGTGCCAGCTCACCACCGAGCGGGCTGAGCTCCTACGAGCAGTACTTC